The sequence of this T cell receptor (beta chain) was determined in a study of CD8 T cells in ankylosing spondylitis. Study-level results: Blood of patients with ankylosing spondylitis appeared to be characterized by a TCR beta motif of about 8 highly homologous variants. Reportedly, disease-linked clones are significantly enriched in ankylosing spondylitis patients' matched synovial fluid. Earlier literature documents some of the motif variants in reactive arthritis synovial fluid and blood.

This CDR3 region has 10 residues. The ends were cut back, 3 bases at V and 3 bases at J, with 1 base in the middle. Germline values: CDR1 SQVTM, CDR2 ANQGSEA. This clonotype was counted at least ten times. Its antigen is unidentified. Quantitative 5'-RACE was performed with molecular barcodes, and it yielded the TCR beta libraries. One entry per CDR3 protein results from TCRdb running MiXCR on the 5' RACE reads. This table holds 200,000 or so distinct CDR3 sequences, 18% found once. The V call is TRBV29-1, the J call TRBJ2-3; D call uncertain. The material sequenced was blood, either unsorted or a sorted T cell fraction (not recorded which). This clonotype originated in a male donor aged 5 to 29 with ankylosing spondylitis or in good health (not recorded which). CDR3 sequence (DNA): TGCAGCGTTGAGACAGATACGCAGTATTTT. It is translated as CSVETDTQYF.